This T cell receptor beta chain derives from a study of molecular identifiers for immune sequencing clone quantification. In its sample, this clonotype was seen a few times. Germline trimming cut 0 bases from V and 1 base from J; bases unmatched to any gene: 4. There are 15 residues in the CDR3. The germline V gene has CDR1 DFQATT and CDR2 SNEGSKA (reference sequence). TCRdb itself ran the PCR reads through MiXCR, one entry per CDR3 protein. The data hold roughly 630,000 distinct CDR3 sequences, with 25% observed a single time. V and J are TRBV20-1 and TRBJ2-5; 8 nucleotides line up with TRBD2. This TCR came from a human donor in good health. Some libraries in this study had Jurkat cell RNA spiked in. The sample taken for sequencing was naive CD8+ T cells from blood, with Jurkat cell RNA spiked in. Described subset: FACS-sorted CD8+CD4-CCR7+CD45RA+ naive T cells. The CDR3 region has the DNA TGCAGTGCTAGAGATAGCGGGGAGACCCAAGAGACCCAGTACTTC. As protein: CSARDSGETQETQYF.